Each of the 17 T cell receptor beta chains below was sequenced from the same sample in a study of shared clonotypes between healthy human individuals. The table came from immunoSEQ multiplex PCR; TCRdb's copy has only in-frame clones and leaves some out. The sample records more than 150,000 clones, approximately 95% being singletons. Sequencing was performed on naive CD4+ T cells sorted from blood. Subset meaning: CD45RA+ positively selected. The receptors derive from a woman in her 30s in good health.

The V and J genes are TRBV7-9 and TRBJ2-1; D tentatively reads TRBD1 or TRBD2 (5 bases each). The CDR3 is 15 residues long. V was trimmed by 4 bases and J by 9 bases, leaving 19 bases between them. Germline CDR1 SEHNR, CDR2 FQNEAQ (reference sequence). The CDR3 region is CASSSSGTVGSEQFF. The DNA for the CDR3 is TGTGCCAGCAGCTCCTCCGGGACGGTAGGGAGTGAGCAGTTCTTC.

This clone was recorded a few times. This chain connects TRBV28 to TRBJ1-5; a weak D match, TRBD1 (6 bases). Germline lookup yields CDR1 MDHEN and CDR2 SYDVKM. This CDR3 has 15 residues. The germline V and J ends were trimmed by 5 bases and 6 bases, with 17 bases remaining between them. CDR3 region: CASSRNREWGQPQHF. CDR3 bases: TGTGCCAGCAGTCGCAACAGGGAGTGGGGTCAGCCCCAGCATTTT.

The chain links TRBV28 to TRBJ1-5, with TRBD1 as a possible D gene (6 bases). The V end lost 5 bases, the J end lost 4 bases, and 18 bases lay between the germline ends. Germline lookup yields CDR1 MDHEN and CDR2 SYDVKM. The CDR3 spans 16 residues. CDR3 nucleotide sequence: TGTGCCAGCAGTCTCTGGGGGGCGGGGGAAAATCAGCCCCAGCATTTT. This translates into CASSLWGAGENQPQHF.

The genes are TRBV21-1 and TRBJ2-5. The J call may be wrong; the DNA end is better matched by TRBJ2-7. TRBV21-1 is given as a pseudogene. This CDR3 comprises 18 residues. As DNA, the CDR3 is TGTGCCAGCAGCAAAGAGGTGCACCCCGGGACGGCCTCCTACGAGCAGTACTTC. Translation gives CASSKEVHPGTASYEQYF.

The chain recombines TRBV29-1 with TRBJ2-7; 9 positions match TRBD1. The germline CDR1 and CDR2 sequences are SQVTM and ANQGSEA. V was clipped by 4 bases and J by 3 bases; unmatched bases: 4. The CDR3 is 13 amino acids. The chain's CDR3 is CSVVGTGFYEQYF. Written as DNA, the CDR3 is TGCAGCGTTGTGGGGACAGGGTTCTACGAGCAGTACTTC.

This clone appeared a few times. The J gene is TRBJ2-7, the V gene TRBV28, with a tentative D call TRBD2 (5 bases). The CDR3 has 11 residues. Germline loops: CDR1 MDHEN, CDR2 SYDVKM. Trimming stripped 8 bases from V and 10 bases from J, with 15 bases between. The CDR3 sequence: CASVGSSRQYF. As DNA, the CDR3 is TGTGCCAGCGTTGGGTCTAGCAGACAGTACTTC.

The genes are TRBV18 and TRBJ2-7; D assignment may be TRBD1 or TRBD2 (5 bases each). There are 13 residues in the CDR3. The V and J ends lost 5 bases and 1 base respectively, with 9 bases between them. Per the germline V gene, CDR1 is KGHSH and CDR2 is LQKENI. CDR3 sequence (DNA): TGTGCCAGCTCATTAGGGACGTCCTACGAGCAGTACTTC. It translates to CASSLGTSYEQYF.

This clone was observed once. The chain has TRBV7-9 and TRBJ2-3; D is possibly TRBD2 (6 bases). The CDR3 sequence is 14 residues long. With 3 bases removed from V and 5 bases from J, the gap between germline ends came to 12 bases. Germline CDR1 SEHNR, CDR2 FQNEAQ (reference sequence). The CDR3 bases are TGTGCCAGCAGCTTCCTCCGGGAGCAAGATACGCAGTATTTT. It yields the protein CASSFLREQDTQYF.

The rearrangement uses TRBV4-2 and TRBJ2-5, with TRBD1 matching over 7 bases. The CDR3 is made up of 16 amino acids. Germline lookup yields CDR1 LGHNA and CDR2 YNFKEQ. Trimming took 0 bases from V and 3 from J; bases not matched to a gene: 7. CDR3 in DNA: TGTGCCAGCAGCCAAGAACAGGGGCGAGGAGAAGAGACCCAGTACTTC. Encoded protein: CASSQEQGRGEETQYF.

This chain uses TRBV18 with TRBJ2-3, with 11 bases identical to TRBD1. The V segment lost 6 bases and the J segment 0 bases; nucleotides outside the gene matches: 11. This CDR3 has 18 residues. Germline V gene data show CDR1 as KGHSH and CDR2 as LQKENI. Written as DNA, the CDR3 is TGTGCCAGCTCGCCATGGACAGGGGGCGCGTTCAGCACAGATACGCAGTATTTT. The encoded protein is CASSPWTGGAFSTDTQYF.

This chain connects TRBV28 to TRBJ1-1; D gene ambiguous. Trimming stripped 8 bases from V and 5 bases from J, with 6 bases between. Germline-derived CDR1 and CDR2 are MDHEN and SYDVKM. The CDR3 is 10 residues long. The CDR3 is CASGSTEAFF. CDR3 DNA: TGTGCCAGCGGGTCGACTGAAGCTTTCTTT.

The chain's CDR3 is CASSYALRAETQYF. The CDR3 DNA follows: TGTGCCAGCAGTTACGCTCTTCGGGCGGAGACCCAGTACTTC. This chain connects TRBV6-5 to TRBJ2-5; no clear D gene. The CDR3 is 14 residues long. CDR1 and CDR2 (germline): MNHEY, SVGAGI. The V and J ends lost 2 bases and 5 bases respectively, with 12 bases between them.

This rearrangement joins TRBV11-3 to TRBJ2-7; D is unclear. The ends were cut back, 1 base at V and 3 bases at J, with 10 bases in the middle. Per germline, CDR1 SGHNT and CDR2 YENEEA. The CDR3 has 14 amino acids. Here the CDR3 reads CASSLGWADYEQYF. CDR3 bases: TGTGCCAGCAGCTTAGGATGGGCTGACTACGAGCAGTACTTC.

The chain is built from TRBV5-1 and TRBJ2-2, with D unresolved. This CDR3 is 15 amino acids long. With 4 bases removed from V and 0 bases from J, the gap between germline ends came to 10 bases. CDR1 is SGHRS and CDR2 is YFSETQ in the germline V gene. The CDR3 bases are TGCGCCAGCAGCCCTAGGACCGCGAACACCGGGGAGCTGTTTTTT. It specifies CASSPRTANTGELFF.

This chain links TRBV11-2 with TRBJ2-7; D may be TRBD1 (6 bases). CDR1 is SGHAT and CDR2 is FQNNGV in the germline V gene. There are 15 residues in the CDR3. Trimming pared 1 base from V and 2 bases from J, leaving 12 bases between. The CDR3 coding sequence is TGTGCCAGCAGCTTAGGAGACAGGTTAGCCTACGAGCAGTACTTC. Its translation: CASSLGDRLAYEQYF.

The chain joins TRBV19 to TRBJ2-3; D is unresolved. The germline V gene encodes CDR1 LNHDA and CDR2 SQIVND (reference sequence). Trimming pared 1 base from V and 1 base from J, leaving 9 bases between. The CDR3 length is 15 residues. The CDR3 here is CASSIGAQGTDTQYF. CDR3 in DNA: TGTGCCAGTAGTATAGGGGCGCAGGGCACAGATACGCAGTATTTT.

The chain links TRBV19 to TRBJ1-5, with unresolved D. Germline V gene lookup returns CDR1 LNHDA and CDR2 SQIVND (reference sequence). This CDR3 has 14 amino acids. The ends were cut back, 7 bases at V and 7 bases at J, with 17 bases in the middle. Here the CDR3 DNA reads TGTGCCAGTAAAGGCGAGGGTACGGGACAGCCCCAGCATTTT. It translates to CASKGEGTGQPQHF.